This TCR beta chain came from a study of cytomegalovirus exposure and HLA in healthy donors. Study-wide results and limits: TCR beta sequences numbering 16,951 were associated with HLA alleles at 0.05 false discovery rate in a later analysis.

As for this clone: Its antigen is still unknown.

CDR3 size: 16 residues. In the PCR, 60 Vbeta and 13 Jbeta primers were used. TCRdb's table, derived via immunoSEQ multiplex PCR, lists solely in-frame clones and lacks some. The sample has hundreds of thousands of clones, about 74% seen once; the top ten hold less than 20%. The genes are TRBV21-1 and TRBJ1-6. TRBV21-1 represents a pseudogene. The TCR sequence derives from a man aged 40-49 years in good health and CMV-seronegative. The sample taken for sequencing was PBMCs. The CDR3 protein is CASSKAGTDYNSPLHF. The CDR3 DNA reads TGTGCCAGCAGCAAGGCGGGGACCGATTATAATTCACCCCTCCACTTT.